This TCR beta chain was sequenced during a study of shared clonotypes between healthy human individuals. For the study at large: Three plates each covered CD4 naive and memory; CD8 naive two, CD8 memory one. Findings of the study overall: Larger estimated richness was generally recorded for naive subsets relative to memory subsets.

With 6 bases removed from V and 4 bases from J, the gap between germline ends came to 24 bases. Per germline, CDR1 SNHLY and CDR2 FYNNEI. This CDR3 contains 18 residues. For every subset, genomic DNA was evenly distributed across several immunoSEQ plates. The authors loaded about 0.2 ug DNA, 25,000 to 30,000 T cell genomes, into sorted-subset replicate PCRs. Produced via immunoSEQ multiplex PCR; TCRdb's table is partial and in-frame only. In the table there are approximately 620,000 clones, around 97% of which are singletons. This clone was found once. The antigen remains undetermined. The TCR sequence derives from a woman in her 30s in good health. Sample: naive CD4+ T cells sorted from blood. Subset: CD45RA+ positively selected. The genes are TRBV2 and TRBJ1-4, with D possibly TRBD1 on 5 matching bases. The CDR3 is CASRKGRAPSGGNEKLFF. For the CDR3, the DNA is TGTGCCAGCAGGAAGGGACGGGCACCTTCGGGTGGTAATGAAAAACTGTTTTTT.